What follows are 28 T cell receptor beta chains derived from one specimen sequenced in a study of blood T cell repertoires in COVID-19. The table came from immunoSEQ multiplex PCR; TCRdb's copy has only in-frame clones and leaves some out. In the table there are just over 60,000 clones, 70% to 85% of which are singletons. Sample: peripheral blood. All receptors derive from a woman aged 80 or over with active or convalescent COVID-19.

The chain employs TRBV5-1 and TRBJ1-1; D remains unclear. Between the trimmed V and J ends, which lost 0 bases and 10 bases, there was a span of 10 bases. The CDR3 runs to 12 residues. CDR1 is SGHRS, CDR2 YFSETQ, per germline. The CDR3: CASSLGGGRAFF. Written as DNA, the CDR3 is TGCGCCAGCAGCTTGGGGGGAGGACGAGCTTTCTTT.

This chain uses TRBV7-8 with TRBJ1-4; 11 bases map to TRBD1. Germline CDR1 is SGHVS and CDR2 is FQNEAQ. The CDR3 totals 16 residues. V lost 6 bases, J lost 7 bases, and 10 bases stayed unmatched. For the CDR3, the DNA is TGTGCCAGCAGACCGATATCCGGGACAGGGGGTGAAAAACTGTTTTTT. Its translation: CASRPISGTGGEKLFF.

This chain connects TRBV6-6 to TRBJ1-5; 7 bases line up with TRBD1. CDR3 length: 16 residues. V lost 4 bases, J lost 1 base, and 7 bases stayed unmatched. Germline loops: CDR1 MNHNY, CDR2 SVGAGI (reference sequence). CDR3: CASSSHSGGSNQPQHF. The CDR3 bases are TGTGCCAGCAGTTCCCATTCAGGGGGGAGCAATCAGCCCCAGCATTTT.

The chain employs TRBV3-1 (or the pseudogene TRBV3-2) and TRBJ2-4; D is ambiguous. Deletions cut 1 base from V and 6 bases from J, with 7 bases between. Germline-derived CDR1 and CDR2 are LGHDT and YNNKEL (reference sequence). The CDR3 runs 13 residues. The CDR3 loop is CASSQGHGNIQYF. DNA for the CDR3: TGTGCCAGCAGCCAAGGCCACGGAAACATTCAGTACTTC.

The chain is built from TRBV3-1 (or the pseudogene TRBV3-2) and TRBJ1-3, with a tentative D call TRBD1 (5 bases). Germline V lookup: CDR1 LGHDT, CDR2 YNNKEL (reference sequence). There are 18 residues in the CDR3. V lost 0 bases, J lost 6 bases, and 21 bases lay in between. The CDR3 region is CASSQDPPSWGGLNTIYF. CDR3 DNA: TGTGCCAGCAGCCAAGATCCACCCAGTTGGGGGGGTCTAAACACCATATATTTT.

In this sample, this clone turned up a few times. V and J are TRBV5-1 and TRBJ2-3, with 7 bases matching TRBD2. The CDR3 loop spans 15 amino acids. Unmatched junction bases numbered 11, after V lost 8 bases and J lost 2 bases. Germline CDR1 is SGHRS and CDR2 is YFSETQ. The CDR3 region has the DNA TGCGCCAGTAGCGAGACTAGCACCTCCACAGATACGCAGTATTTT. This gives the protein CASSETSTSTDTQYF.

The chain has TRBV3-1 (or the pseudogene TRBV3-2) and TRBJ1-5, with D possibly matching TRBD1 (5 bases). Per the germline V gene, CDR1 is LGHDT and CDR2 is YNNKEL (reference sequence). The CDR3 is 16 amino acids. V was cut by 1 base and J by 0 bases, with 10 bases left in between. CDR3 DNA sequence: TGTGCCAGCAGCCAAGCCGGACACAATAGCAATCAGCCCCAGCATTTT. Its protein is CASSQAGHNSNQPQHF.

The chain is built from TRBV15 and TRBJ2-5, with 9 bases lining up with TRBD1. J gave up 5 bases and V 5 bases, and 6 bases lay outside the gene matches. The CDR3 length is 14 residues. Looked up from germline, CDR1 is LNHNV and CDR2 is YYDKDF (reference sequence). CDR3 protein: CATSVPGQGETQYF. The CDR3 DNA reads TGTGCCACCAGCGTTCCGGGACAGGGCGAGACCCAGTACTTC.

The J gene is TRBJ2-3, the V gene TRBV5-1; maybe TRBD2 (5 bases). Germline CDR1 SGHRS, CDR2 YFSETQ. This CDR3 comprises 13 residues. The ends were cut back, 4 bases at V and 2 bases at J, with 8 bases in the middle. The CDR3 region is CASSRENTDTQYF. Here the CDR3 DNA reads TGCGCCAGCAGCAGGGAGAACACAGATACGCAGTATTTT.

The genes are TRBV6-1 and TRBJ2-7; D is uncertain. The CDR3 has 15 residues. Germline V CDR1 and CDR2: MNHNS, SASEGT. V gave up 3 bases and J gave up 2 bases, with 14 bases separating them. The CDR3 DNA follows: TGTGCCAGCAGTGATCCTCCCGAAGCCCCCTACGAGCAGTACTTC. Translating it yields CASSDPPEAPYEQYF.

The rearrangement uses TRBV18 and TRBJ2-1, with D maybe TRBD1 (7 bases). Between the trimmed V and J ends, which lost 6 bases and 3 bases, there was a span of 12 bases. Germline V gene data show CDR1 as KGHSH and CDR2 as LQKENI. The CDR3 is 14 residues long. The CDR3 loop reads CASSEGAIYNEQFF. The CDR3 DNA reads as TGTGCCAGCTCGGAGGGGGCCATCTACAATGAGCAGTTCTTC.

The V and J genes are TRBV19 and TRBJ1-1, with 7 bases that match TRBD1. The germline V gene encodes CDR1 LNHDA and CDR2 SQIVND (reference sequence). The CDR3 runs to 14 residues. J lost 4 bases, V lost 4 bases, and 6 bases had no gene match. CDR3 amino acids: CASSTGGLGTEAFF. The CDR3 DNA is TGTGCCAGTAGTACAGGGGGATTGGGCACTGAAGCTTTCTTT.

This clone was picked up a small number of times. This rearrangement joins TRBV7-3 to TRBJ1-2; D possibly corresponds to TRBD1 (5 bases). Germline lookup yields CDR1 SGHTA and CDR2 FQGTGA. The CDR3 runs to 13 residues. Between the trimmed V and J ends, which lost 3 bases and 2 bases, there was a span of 7 bases. CDR3 protein: CASSLEGNYGYTF. The CDR3 DNA sequence: TGTGCCAGCAGCTTGGAGGGGAACTATGGCTACACCTTC.

V is TRBV5-4 and J is TRBJ2-5; D not certain. The CDR3 runs to 12 residues. Trimming removed 4 bases at V and 2 bases at J, with 6 bases between. The V gene's germline CDR1 is SGHNT and CDR2 YYREEE (reference sequence). CDR3 bases: TGTGCCAGCAGCAAGCCTCAAGAGACCCAGTACTTC. This encodes CASSKPQETQYF.

CDR3 bases: TGTGCCAGCAGCTTGAGTCAGATGAACACTGAAGCTTTCTTT. It codes for CASSLSQMNTEAFF. The chain uses TRBV5-5 and TRBJ1-1; D gene unclear. The CDR3 totals 14 residues. Trimming pared 1 base from V and 0 bases from J, leaving 7 bases between. Germline CDR1 and CDR2: SGHKS and YYEKEE (reference sequence).

This clone was observed a few times. The chain recombines TRBV12-5 with TRBJ1-6; tentative D call: TRBD1 (6 bases). The CDR3 loop spans 18 amino acids. V was shortened by 4 bases and J by 2 bases, with 18 bases between the two germline ends. Germline lookup yields CDR1 LGHNT and CDR2 FRNRAP. The CDR3 DNA sequence: TGTGCTAGTGGTTCCAACCCGGACAGCCTCACCTATAATTCACCCCTCCACTTT. It encodes CASGSNPDSLTYNSPLHF.

This clone has a handful of counts. The V and J genes are TRBV5-1 and TRBJ1-1; TRBD1 agrees at 7 bases. This CDR3 has 16 residues. Germline V gene lookup returns CDR1 SGHRS and CDR2 YFSETQ. Trimming at V came to 4 bases and at J to 0 bases, leaving 9 bases not matched to a gene. CDR3 sequence: CASSPGDRILNTEAFF. In DNA, the CDR3 is TGCGCCAGCAGCCCGGGGGACAGAATCTTGAACACTGAAGCTTTCTTT.

The chain couples TRBV19 to TRBJ2-2, with 14 bases that match TRBD2. Germline V gene lookup returns CDR1 LNHDA and CDR2 SQIVND (reference sequence). Trimming took 11 bases from V and 0 from J; bases not matched to a gene: 5. CDR3 length equals 16 residues. The CDR3 region is CAVGTSGSSNTGELFF. The DNA for the CDR3 is TGTGCCGTGGGGACTAGCGGGAGTTCGAACACCGGGGAGCTGTTTTTT.

The CDR3 DNA follows: TGTGCCTGGAGTGTACTATTGAAGAACACTGAAGCTTTCTTT. Its translation: CAWSVLLKNTEAFF. V is TRBV30 and J is TRBJ1-1; no clear D gene. CDR1 is GTSNPN, CDR2 SVGIG, per germline (reference sequence). The CDR3 contains 14 residues. V lost 0 bases, J lost 1 base, and 9 bases lay in between.

The V and J genes are TRBV5-1 and TRBJ2-7; 7 nucleotides agree with TRBD2. The CDR3 runs to 17 residues. Germline CDR1 and CDR2: SGHRS and YFSETQ. J gave up 7 bases and V 0 bases, and 16 bases lay outside the gene matches. The CDR3 DNA follows: TGCGCCAGCAGCTTGGAGGCGGGACTGGCGGGGGTTCGGGAGCAGTACTTC. Translating gives CASSLEAGLAGVREQYF.

This chain uses TRBV5-1 with TRBJ2-3, with D perhaps TRBD2 (7 bases). CDR1 SGHRS and CDR2 YFSETQ come from the germline V gene. The germline V and J ends were trimmed by 2 bases and 2 bases, with 15 bases remaining between them. This CDR3 has 16 amino acids. In DNA form, the CDR3 reads TGCGCCAGCAGCTTCGGGGGGCTTGGGACCACAGATACGCAGTATTTT. Protein: CASSFGGLGTTDTQYF.

This clone was counted ten times or more. The CDR3 coding sequence is TGTGCCAGCAGAGCCCGACAGTCCGGGGAGCTGTTTTTT. It codes for CASRARQSGELFF. This rearrangement joins TRBV12-3 or TRBV12-4 to TRBJ2-2, with D tentatively TRBD1 (5 bases). The CDR3 is made up of 13 amino acids. V dropped 6 bases and J dropped 6 bases, with 11 bases sitting between them.

This clone is a singleton in its sample. The chain links TRBV5-4 to TRBJ1-1; TRBD1 might be the D (5 bases). The germline V gene encodes CDR1 SGHNT and CDR2 YYREEE (reference sequence). The CDR3 spans 14 residues. Deletions cut 2 bases from V and 3 bases from J, with 11 bases between. CDR3 in DNA: TGTGCCAGCAGCTTTCCAGGGAGGGACACTGAAGCTTTCTTT. This codes for CASSFPGRDTEAFF.

V usage is TRBV5-1 and J usage is TRBJ1-1, with a weak D call TRBD1 (5 bases). The V and J ends lost 0 bases and 1 base respectively, with 7 bases between them. Germline CDR1 is SGHRS and CDR2 is YFSETQ. The CDR3 has 14 amino acids. CDR3 DNA: TGCGCCAGCAGCTTGGACGGACAGAACACTGAAGCTTTCTTT. Translation gives CASSLDGQNTEAFF.

The CDR3, as DNA: TGTGCCAGCAGCGCATTGTGGCAGGGGAACTATGGCTACACCTTC. Protein: CASSALWQGNYGYTF. The J gene is TRBJ1-2, the V gene TRBV21-1; TRBD1 is taken as the D call from the table, unchecked against the DNA. TRBV21-1 counts as a pseudogene. The CDR3 runs to 15 residues.

The count of this clone is one. V is TRBV2 and J is TRBJ1-1, with D perhaps matching TRBD1 (6 bases). V was trimmed by 4 bases and J by 0 bases, leaving 9 bases between them. This CDR3 comprises 14 residues. Germline V gives CDR1 SNHLY, CDR2 FYNNEI. CDR3 amino acids: CASSGRGMNTEAFF. In DNA form, the CDR3 reads TGTGCCAGCAGTGGCAGGGGCATGAACACTGAAGCTTTCTTT.

There are a few counts of this clone. This rearrangement joins TRBV9 to TRBJ1-3; D is undetermined. Trimming removed 5 bases at V and 4 bases at J, with 13 bases between. Germline loops: CDR1 SGDLS, CDR2 YYNGEE. The CDR3 runs to 14 residues. In DNA, the CDR3 is TGTGCCAGCAGTTCTGACCCGGGGGGAAACACCATATATTTT. This encodes CASSSDPGGNTIYF.

The rearrangement uses TRBV5-4 and TRBJ1-2; 9 bases match TRBD1. CDR1 and CDR2 from the germline V gene are SGHNT and YYREEE (reference sequence). CDR3 length equals 11 residues. After removal of 5 bases from V and 7 bases from J, the junction contained 0 bases not matched to a gene. CDR3 nucleotide sequence: TGTGCCAGCAGGGACAGGGGTGGCTACACCTTC. It is translated as CASRDRGGYTF.